This T cell receptor beta chain was captured by sequencing in a study of T-cell reconstitution after alpha-beta-depleted transplantation in children. Unique molecular identifiers featured in how the TCRbeta library was prepared. TCRdb recomputed calls from the PCR reads with MiXCR, one row per CDR3 protein. The top ten clones hold 27% of a sample with 440,000 or so distinct CDR3 sequences, around 46% of them seen once. Study observations and caveats: Diversity and T-cell counts at one year after transplant derived mostly from new T cells. Some patients' high day-60 TCRbeta diversity was attributed to recipient cells surviving conditioning. Expanded clones from the graft, numbering several hundred, reportedly supplied alpha-beta T cells about two months after transplant.

Germline V lookup: CDR1 SGHVS, CDR2 FNYEAQ. J gave up 7 bases and V 5 bases, and 7 bases lay outside the gene matches. The CDR3 totals 15 residues. This clonotype turned up a few times. Its antigen is still unknown. The sequencing used PBMCs, collected before TCRalphabeta/CD19-depleted stem cell transplant. The V gene is TRBV7-6, the J gene TRBJ2-2; 10 nucleotides match TRBD1. The TCR sequence derives from a girl under 10 years old with aplastic anemia, due to receive a stem cell transplant. DNA of the CDR3: TGTGCCAGCAGCCCGCGACAGGGGGCTTACGGGGAGCTGTTTTTT. This translates into CASSPRQGAYGELFF.